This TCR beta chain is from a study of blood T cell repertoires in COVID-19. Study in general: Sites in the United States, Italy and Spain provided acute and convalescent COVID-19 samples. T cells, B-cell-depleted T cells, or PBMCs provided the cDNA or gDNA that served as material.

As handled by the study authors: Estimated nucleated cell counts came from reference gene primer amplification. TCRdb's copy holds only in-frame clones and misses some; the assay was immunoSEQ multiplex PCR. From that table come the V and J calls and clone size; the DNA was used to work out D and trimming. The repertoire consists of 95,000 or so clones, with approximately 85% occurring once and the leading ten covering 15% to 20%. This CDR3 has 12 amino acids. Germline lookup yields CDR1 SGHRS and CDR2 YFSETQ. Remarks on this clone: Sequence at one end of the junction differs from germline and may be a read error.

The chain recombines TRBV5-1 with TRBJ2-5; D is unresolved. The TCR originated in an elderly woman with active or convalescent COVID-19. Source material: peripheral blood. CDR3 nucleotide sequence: TGTGCCAGCAGCCTCCCCCAAGAGACCCAGTACTTC. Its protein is CASSLPQETQYF.